This TCR beta chain was sequenced in a study of blood T cell repertoires in COVID-19. Study overall: T cells, B-cell-depleted T cells, or PBMCs supplied cDNA or gDNA.

As handled by the study authors: Estimated nucleated cell counts came from reference gene primer amplification. Using immunoSEQ multiplex PCR, the repertoire was profiled, and TCRdb retains in-frame clones only, with some absent. The V and J calls and clone size come from that table; D and trimming were worked out from the DNA. The sample holds 200,000 to 250,000 clones, 86% seen once. The CDR3 consists of 16 residues. Trimming took off 4 bases at V and 5 bases at J, with 17 bases between the two ends. Germline V gene lookup returns CDR1 SEHNR and CDR2 FQNEAQ (reference sequence). The chain recombines TRBV7-9 with TRBJ1-4; TRBD1 is a possible D gene (5 bases). The sequenced sample consisted of PBMCs or T cells enriched from blood (not recorded which). The receptor was isolated from a woman aged 40 to 50 with acute COVID-19. This CDR3 is CASSWTETGVNEKLFF. In DNA form, the CDR3 reads TGTGCCAGCAGCTGGACCGAAACGGGGGTAAATGAAAAACTGTTTTTT.